This T cell receptor (beta chain) was retrieved from a study of post-analysis software for immune sequencing data. About the research overall: Included courses were relapsing-remitting and secondary progressive multiple sclerosis; progressive-relapsing multiple sclerosis was also included.

V was clipped by 6 bases and J by 7 bases; unmatched bases: 4. The CDR3 length is 13 residues. Germline V gene sequence: CDR1 DFQATT, CDR2 SNEGSKA (reference sequence). Note on this clonotype: Its antigen is undetermined.

Study-level results: Controls showed lower frequencies than patients for five or six TRBV segments, and TRBV5-6, TRBV5-1 and TRBV20-1 were among these. Controls showed significantly higher normalized Chao1 diversity than did multiple sclerosis patients. Clustering by F measure revealed strong co-clustering among samples prepared together in one batch.

Unique molecular identifiers were present in the TCR beta cDNA libraries. T cells, roughly 0.85 to 10 million of them, yielded some 510,000 cDNA molecules. TCRdb analysed the PCR reads with MiXCR anew, one entry per CDR3 protein. The sample holds 350,000 to 450,000 distinct CDR3 sequences; 39% are singletons and the top ten take under 9%. The receptor's source is a girl aged 2 to 9 with multiple sclerosis. The sequenced sample was blood. The chain uses TRBV20-1 and TRBJ2-1, with 12 bases matching TRBD2. The CDR3 here is CSAGTSGLNEQFF. The CDR3, as DNA: TGCAGTGCAGGGACTAGCGGGCTTAATGAGCAGTTCTTC.